Listed below are T cell receptor beta chains from one sample, sequenced in a study of blood T cell repertoires in COVID-19. Sequencing used immunoSEQ multiplex PCR; TCRdb keeps in-frame clones, though not all of them. The sample holds around 70,000 clones, around 83% seen once. The sequenced sample was peripheral blood. The receptors stem from an elderly man with acute or convalescent COVID-19. CDR3s include the opening cysteine and the closing phenylalanine or tryptophan. D genes are given only for firm matches. A clone size is listed for some rows: how often the clone was seen (once, few, many), or a class if it is expanded.

v_gene: TRBV15
d_gene: TRBD1
abundance: .
j_gene: TRBJ2-7
CDR3nt: TGTGCCACCAGCAGTAAGGACAGGGGGCTGGGGGAGCAGTACTTC
CDR3aa: CATSSKDRGLGEQYF

v_gene: TRBV2
d_gene: .
abundance: .
j_gene: TRBJ1-6
CDR3nt: TGTGCCAGCAGTGAAGCGGCGGGGGCCTATAATTCACCCCTCCACTTT
CDR3aa: CASSEAAGAYNSPLHF

v_gene: TRBV20-1
d_gene: .
abundance: .
j_gene: TRBJ2-7
CDR3nt: TGCAGTGCTAGTACTAGCCCACCCTACGAGCAGTACTTC
CDR3aa: CSASTSPPYEQYF

v_gene: TRBV7-3
d_gene: TRBD1
abundance: .
j_gene: TRBJ2-1
CDR3nt: TGTGCCAGCAGCCGGGACAGGGGGGCCAATGAGCAGTTCTTC
CDR3aa: CASSRDRGANEQFF

v_gene: TRBV5-1
d_gene: TRBD2
abundance: .
j_gene: TRBJ2-3
CDR3nt: TGCGCCAGCAGCCTAGGACTAGCGAAAGATACGCAGTATTTT
CDR3aa: CASSLGLAKDTQYF

v_gene: TRBV18
d_gene: .
abundance: .
j_gene: TRBJ2-7
CDR3nt: TGTGCCAGCTCATCCCTCAGGGGTTCCTACGAGCAGTACTTC
CDR3aa: CASSSLRGSYEQYF

v_gene: TRBV7-2
d_gene: TRBD1
abundance: .
j_gene: TRBJ1-2
CDR3nt: TGTGCCAGCAGCTTTGGACAGGGGGCTTATGGCTACACCTTC
CDR3aa: CASSFGQGAYGYTF

v_gene: TRBV6-5
d_gene: TRBD1
abundance: .
j_gene: TRBJ1-2
CDR3nt: TGTGCCAGCAGTTACTTGGACAGGGGGGGGTATGGCTACACCTTC
CDR3aa: CASSYLDRGGYGYTF

v_gene: TRBV28
d_gene: TRBD1
abundance: few
j_gene: TRBJ1-2
CDR3nt: TGTGCCAGCAGTTTCGACGACAGGGCGTATGGCTACACCTTC
CDR3aa: CASSFDDRAYGYTF

v_gene: TRBV7-2
d_gene: TRBD2
abundance: once
j_gene: TRBJ2-1
CDR3nt: TGTGCCAGCAGCTTATCTTTTCTAGCGGGGGGCGGACTCAGTGAGCAGTTCTTC
CDR3aa: CASSLSFLAGGGLSEQFF

v_gene: TRBV30
d_gene: TRBD1
abundance: .
j_gene: TRBJ1-2
CDR3nt: TGTGCCTGGAGTGACCCCGGTACAGGGGCTCGATCGGCTAACTATGGCTACACCTTC
CDR3aa: CAWSDPGTGARSANYGYTF

v_gene: TRBV5-1
d_gene: .
abundance: .
j_gene: TRBJ1-2
CDR3nt: TGCGCCAGCAGCTTGGGGGACATGGCTACCTATGGCTACACCTTC
CDR3aa: CASSLGDMATYGYTF

v_gene: TRBV7-2
d_gene: .
abundance: .
j_gene: TRBJ2-1
CDR3nt: TGTGCCAGCAGCCCTGGTTATGAGTCTCGCCATGAGCAGTTCTTC
CDR3aa: CASSPGYESRHEQFF

v_gene: TRBV28
d_gene: TRBD1
abundance: .
j_gene: TRBJ1-6
CDR3nt: TGTGCCAGCAGTAAGCGGACAGGGAATCTTTATAATTCACCCCTCCACTTT
CDR3aa: CASSKRTGNLYNSPLHF

v_gene: TRBV18
d_gene: TRBD1
abundance: .
j_gene: TRBJ2-5
CDR3nt: TGTGCCAGCTCAGACAGGGTCCAAGAGACCCAGTACTTC
CDR3aa: CASSDRVQETQYF

v_gene: TRBV3-1/TRBV3-2
d_gene: .
abundance: .
j_gene: TRBJ1-2
CDR3nt: TGTGCCAGCAGCCAAGAAGGGGGTGTCGGGAATGGCTACACCTTC
CDR3aa: CASSQEGGVGNGYTF

v_gene: TRBV10-3
d_gene: TRBD1
abundance: .
j_gene: TRBJ2-1
CDR3nt: TGTGCCATCAGTGACCCTCAAGTTGTAGGGGACAGGGGGAGTGAGCAGTTCTTC
CDR3aa: CAISDPQVVGDRGSEQFF

v_gene: TRBV14
d_gene: .
abundance: .
j_gene: TRBJ2-1
CDR3nt: TGTGCCAGCAGCCAACTGTGGGCTATTAAGGATGAGCAGTTCTTC
CDR3aa: CASSQLWAIKDEQFF

v_gene: TRBV21-1
d_gene: .
abundance: .
j_gene: TRBJ1-4
CDR3nt: TGTGCCAGCAGCAAATGGGAGGGTTTGAGCGAAAAACTGTTTTTT
CDR3aa: CASSKWEGLSEKLFF

v_gene: TRBV27
d_gene: .
abundance: once
j_gene: TRBJ2-5
CDR3nt: TGTGCCAGCCGTCGTCTGGACAACCAAGAGACCCAGTACTTC
CDR3aa: CASRRLDNQETQYF

v_gene: TRBV19
d_gene: .
abundance: .
j_gene: TRBJ1-3
CDR3nt: TGTGCCAGTCGGCCCTTACAGGCAGGTGGAAACACCATATATTTT
CDR3aa: CASRPLQAGGNTIYF

v_gene: TRBV19
d_gene: TRBD2
abundance: .
j_gene: TRBJ2-1
CDR3nt: TGTGCCAGTAGTATAACCGCGACTAGCGGATTCAATGAGCAGTTCTTC
CDR3aa: CASSITATSGFNEQFF

v_gene: TRBV5-4
d_gene: .
abundance: once
j_gene: TRBJ2-7
CDR3nt: TGTGCCAGCAGAATAGGGGGGGCCACCTACGAGCAGTACTTC
CDR3aa: CASRIGGATYEQYF

v_gene: TRBV6-1
d_gene: .
abundance: few
j_gene: TRBJ2-2
CDR3nt: TGTGCCAGCAGTGATTATCCTACAGACACCGGGGAGCTGTTTTTT
CDR3aa: CASSDYPTDTGELFF

v_gene: TRBV27
d_gene: .
abundance: .
j_gene: TRBJ2-3
CDR3nt: TGTGCCAGCAGTTTTGCCCGGAGCACAGATACGCAGTATTTT
CDR3aa: CASSFARSTDTQYF

v_gene: TRBV4-2
d_gene: .
abundance: .
j_gene: TRBJ2-7
CDR3nt: TGTGCCAGGAAATACGAAAAGGACTGTAGCTCCTACGAGCAGTACTTC
CDR3aa: CARKYEKDCSSYEQYF

v_gene: TRBV2
d_gene: TRBD1
abundance: .
j_gene: TRBJ1-1
CDR3nt: TGTGCCAGCAGCGACAGGGTGTACACTGAAGCTTTCTTT
CDR3aa: CASSDRVYTEAFF

v_gene: TRBV5-1
d_gene: TRBD1
abundance: .
j_gene: TRBJ1-4
CDR3nt: TGCGCCAGCAGCTTGTTAGGAGAACAGGGGGGGAATGAAAAACTGTTTTTT
CDR3aa: CASSLLGEQGGNEKLFF

v_gene: TRBV5-4
d_gene: TRBD1
abundance: once
j_gene: TRBJ1-6
CDR3nt: TGTGCCAGCAGCGGAGGGACAGCTGGAAATTCACCCCTCCACTTT
CDR3aa: CASSGGTAGNSPLHF

v_gene: TRBV29-1
d_gene: TRBD2
abundance: .
j_gene: TRBJ2-2
CDR3nt: TGCAGCGTTGGACTAGCGGGGTCGAACACCGGGGAGCTGTTTTTT
CDR3aa: CSVGLAGSNTGELFF